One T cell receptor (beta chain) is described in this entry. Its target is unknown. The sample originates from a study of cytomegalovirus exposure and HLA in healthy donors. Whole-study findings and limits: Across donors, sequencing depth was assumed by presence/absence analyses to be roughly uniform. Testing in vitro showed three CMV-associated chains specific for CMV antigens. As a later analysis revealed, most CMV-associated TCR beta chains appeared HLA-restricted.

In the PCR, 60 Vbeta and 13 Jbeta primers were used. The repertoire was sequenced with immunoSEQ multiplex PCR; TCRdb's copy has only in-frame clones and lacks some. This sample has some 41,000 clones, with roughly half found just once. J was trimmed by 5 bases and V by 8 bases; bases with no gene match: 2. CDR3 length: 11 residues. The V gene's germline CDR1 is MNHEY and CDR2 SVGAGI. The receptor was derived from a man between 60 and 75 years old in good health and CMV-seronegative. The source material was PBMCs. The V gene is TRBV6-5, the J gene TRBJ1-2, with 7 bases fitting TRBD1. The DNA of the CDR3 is TGTGCCAGCCGGACAGGATATGGCTACACCTTC. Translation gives CASRTGYGYTF.